This TCR beta chain was captured by sequencing in a study of radiotherapy plus CTLA-4 blockade in lung cancer. This clone was detected only once. The antigen is undetermined. Data came from immunoSEQ multiplex PCR; TCRdb stores just in-frame clones and leaves some out. Found here are about 110,000 clones, 81% of them singletons; the top ten hold around 3%. General study results and limits: TCR clones of tumor origin grew in blood after radiotherapy plus ipilimumab.

The CDR3 covers 18 residues. The germline V gene has CDR1 KGHSH and CDR2 LQKENI. The J segment lost 1 base and the V segment lost 0 bases, leaving 8 bases of the junction unmatched. This receptor was obtained from a human donor with non-small cell lung cancer that progressed on radiotherapy plus ipilimumab. Some clones in this sample may be carry-over from other donors' samples. The chain carries TRBV18 and TRBJ2-1, with 8 bases fitting TRBD2. Specimen: peripheral blood, collected from a patient treated with radiotherapy plus ipilimumab. CDR3 protein: CASSPPEGAGGSYNEQFF. Written as DNA, the CDR3 is TGTGCCAGCTCACCACCAGAAGGCGCGGGGGGATCCTACAATGAGCAGTTCTTC.